The 30 T cell receptor beta chains in this list originate from one sample, sequenced in a study of T-cell reconstitution after alpha-beta-depleted transplantation in children. Preparation of the TCRbeta library was carried out with unique molecular identifiers. In TCRdb, the PCR reads were re-called with MiXCR into one record per CDR3 protein. The repertoire includes some 280,000 distinct CDR3 sequences, around 9.6% of them detected once, and about 9.5% sits in the top ten. The sequencing here drew on PBMCs from the stem cell graft donor, taken from the stem cell graft. These receptor sequences come from a human donor who donated a stem cell graft to a child with SCID.

Only a few counts were recorded for this clonotype. The chain has TRBV7-2 and TRBJ2-7, with a tentative D call TRBD1 (5 bases). V gave up 6 bases and J gave up 5 bases, with 17 bases separating them. From germline, CDR1 is SGHTA and CDR2 FQGNSA. The CDR3 sequence is 14 residues long. The CDR3 loop is CASSPQVLQNEQYF. CDR3 sequence (DNA): TGTGCCAGCAGTCCACAGGTGCTTCAGAACGAGCAGTACTTC.

The V call is TRBV12-3 or TRBV12-4, the J call TRBJ1-4; no firm D call. The CDR3 spans 16 residues. The V end lost 5 bases, the J end lost 0 bases, and 13 bases lay between the germline ends. Here the CDR3 DNA reads TGTGCCAGCAGTCCCTCGCTGAGCGCAACTAATGAAAAACTGTTTTTT. As protein: CASSPSLSATNEKLFF.

The chain couples TRBV4-2 to TRBJ2-1; 13 bases match TRBD2. This CDR3 region has 18 residues. In germline, CDR1 is LGHNA, CDR2 YNFKEQ. The V gene end was trimmed by 0 bases and the J gene end by 9 bases; junction bases not matched to a gene: 11. The CDR3 nucleotides read TGTGCCAGCAGCCAAGAACTAGCGGGGGGGCCATCGGCGAGTGAGCAGTTCTTC. This encodes CASSQELAGGPSASEQFF.

This clonotype appeared many times. This chain connects TRBV29-1 to TRBJ2-5; 9 bases map to TRBD2. Germline trimming cut 3 bases from V and 4 bases from J; bases unmatched to any gene: 0. CDR3 size: 12 residues. Germline V gives CDR1 SQVTM, CDR2 ANQGSEA. The CDR3 loop is CSVETSGETQYF. CDR3 nucleotides: TGCAGCGTTGAGACTAGCGGAGAGACCCAGTACTTC.

The chain couples TRBV21-1 to TRBJ2-5; the table's D call, TRBD1, was not checked against the DNA. TRBV21-1 corresponds to a pseudogene. The CDR3 consists of 16 residues. The CDR3 DNA sequence: TGTGCCAGCACTCCCTATTCCGGGACAGCTGCAGAGACCCAGTACTTC. This codes for CASTPYSGTAAETQYF.

This clonotype showed up many times. The chain recombines TRBV12-3 or TRBV12-4 with TRBJ2-3; D unresolved. The CDR3 consists of 12 residues. Between the trimmed V and J ends, which lost 3 bases and 4 bases, there was a span of 5 bases. The CDR3 sequence: CASSLKPDTQYF. CDR3 DNA: TGTGCCAGCAGTTTGAAGCCAGATACGCAGTATTTT.

V usage is TRBV7-6 and J usage is TRBJ2-3, with TRBD2 matching 11 bases. CDR1 is SGHVS, CDR2 FNYEAQ, per germline. The CDR3 loop spans 16 amino acids. V was clipped by 2 bases and J by 2 bases; unmatched bases: 3. This CDR3 is CASSLLLAGVTDTQYF. DNA of the CDR3: TGTGCCAGCAGCTTATTACTAGCGGGAGTCACAGATACGCAGTATTTT.

The genes are TRBV20-1 and TRBJ2-7, with unresolved D. With 6 bases removed from V and 3 bases from J, the gap between germline ends came to 18 bases. CDR1 is DFQATT and CDR2 is SNEGSKA in the germline V gene (reference sequence). The CDR3 is made up of 14 amino acids. The CDR3 here is CSATPPQTIYEQYF. CDR3 bases: TGCAGTGCCACGCCGCCCCAGACGATCTACGAGCAGTACTTC.

The chain joins TRBV10-2 to TRBJ1-5; a weak D match, TRBD1 (6 bases). The germline V gene has CDR1 WSHSY and CDR2 SAAADI. CDR3 length equals 15 residues. Trimming removed 2 bases at V and 0 bases at J, with 8 bases between. DNA of the CDR3: TGCGCCAGCAGTGAGGGGGGGGCTAGCAATCAGCCCCAGCATTTT. Its translation: CASSEGGASNQPQHF.

This clonotype came up a few times. This chain links TRBV7-6 with TRBJ2-7, with 9 bases aligning to TRBD1. CDR1 SGHVS and CDR2 FNYEAQ come from the germline V gene. The CDR3 has 15 amino acids. V was clipped by 1 base and J by 3 bases; unmatched bases: 4. The CDR3 sequence is CASSLEQGAVYEQYF. CDR3 DNA sequence: TGTGCCAGCAGCTTAGAACAGGGGGCGGTCTACGAGCAGTACTTC.

J is TRBJ1-6 and V is TRBV27, with 7 positions matching TRBD1. CDR3 length: 15 residues. The junction had 8 bases not matched to a gene; V was cut back by 5 bases and J by 7 bases. Per germline, CDR1 MNHEY and CDR2 SMNVEV (reference sequence). In DNA form, the CDR3 reads TGTGCCAGCAGTGAGACAGGGTTTCCCAATTCACCCCTCCACTTT. Translating gives CASSETGFPNSPLHF.

This clonotype was seen at least ten times. The chain joins TRBV27 to TRBJ2-1; 12 nucleotides align to TRBD1. The J segment lost 8 bases and the V segment lost 5 bases, leaving 7 bases of the junction unmatched. Looked up from germline, CDR1 is MNHEY and CDR2 is SMNVEV (reference sequence). This CDR3 contains 15 residues. The CDR3 region has the DNA TGTGCCAGCAGTGTTGCCGGGACAGGGGGCTATGAGCAGTTCTTC. It yields the protein CASSVAGTGGYEQFF.

This clonotype was counted a few times. The chain is built from TRBV5-1 and TRBJ1-2; D is unresolved. V gave up 0 bases and J gave up 4 bases, with 7 bases separating them. Germline V lookup: CDR1 SGHRS, CDR2 YFSETQ. This CDR3 comprises 13 residues. CDR3 bases: TGCGCCAGCAGCTTGGAGGCAGTCTATGGCTACACCTTC. Translation: CASSLEAVYGYTF.

The chain has TRBV6-1 and TRBJ1-1; 7 bases fit TRBD1. The junction had 9 bases not matched to a gene; V was cut back by 5 bases and J by 0 bases. The CDR3 is 16 residues long. Germline CDR1 is MNHNS and CDR2 is SASEGT. The CDR3 bases are TGTGCCAGCAGTATAAGGGGGACAGTCCTGAACACTGAAGCTTTCTTT. Encoded protein: CASSIRGTVLNTEAFF.

The DNA of the CDR3 is TGTGCCAGCGCGACTAACGCGGGGGGTAGGAATACGCAGTATTTT. This encodes CASATNAGGRNTQYF. The gene calls are TRBV6-4 and TRBJ2-3; 8 bases align to TRBD2. The V segment lost 8 bases and the J segment 7 bases; nucleotides outside the gene matches: 14. Germline CDR1 MRHNA, CDR2 SNTAGT. The CDR3 is 15 amino acids.

This clonotype was seen a handful of times. This chain joins TRBV10-3 and TRBJ1-2; TRBD1 agrees at 9 bases. J gave up 8 bases and V 7 bases, and 5 bases lay outside the gene matches. Germline CDR1 ENHRY, CDR2 SYGVKD. The CDR3 sequence is 12 residues long. Here the CDR3 DNA reads TGTGCCATCACGGGACAGGGTGGCGGCTACACCTTC. Translated, it gives CAITGQGGGYTF.

This clonotype was counted between two and nine times. V gene TRBV14 combines with J gene TRBJ2-1; unclear D gene. Germline V gene sequence: CDR1 SGHDN, CDR2 FVKESK. The V gene lost 2 bases and the J gene lost 10 bases, with 9 bases spanning the gap. CDR3 length: 12 residues. This CDR3 is CASSQPPREQFF. The CDR3 DNA follows: TGTGCCAGCAGCCAACCGCCCCGCGAGCAGTTCTTC.

The V and J genes are TRBV7-9 and TRBJ2-7; D is ambiguous. The CDR3 is made up of 13 amino acids. Germline CDR1 and CDR2: SEHNR and FQNEAQ (reference sequence). Trimming removed 3 bases at V and 7 bases at J, with 13 bases between. CDR3 bases: TGTGCCAGCAGCTTCCACTCCGGGTTAGAGCAGTACTTC. It specifies CASSFHSGLEQYF.

The chain joins TRBV6-5 to TRBJ2-3, with D possibly being TRBD2 (6 bases). Germline values: CDR1 MNHEY, CDR2 SVGAGI. Trimming stripped 6 bases from V and 0 bases from J, with 10 bases between. There are 14 residues in the CDR3. For the CDR3, the DNA is TGTGCCAGCAGATTAGCGGCTAGCACAGATACGCAGTATTTT. It encodes CASRLAASTDTQYF.

This clonotype was seen repeatedly, ten times or more. The rearrangement links TRBV5-1 to TRBJ1-1; D not resolved. This CDR3 is 13 amino acids long. V lost 0 bases to trimming and J lost 6 bases, with 9 bases between them. Germline CDR1 and CDR2: SGHRS and YFSETQ. The CDR3 region is CASSLDGFAEAFF. DNA for the CDR3: TGCGCCAGCAGCTTGGATGGTTTCGCTGAAGCTTTCTTT. Supplemented by reference TRBV5-1 and TRBJ1-1, the full variable domain reads KAGVTQTPRYLIKTRGQQVTLSCSPISGHRSVSWYQQTPGQGLQFLFEYFSETQRNKGNFPGRFSGRQFSNSRSEMNVSTLELGDSALYLCASSLDGFAEAFFGQGTRLTVV.

This rearrangement joins TRBV28 to TRBJ2-2; 10 nucleotides match TRBD2. The germline V gene encodes CDR1 MDHEN and CDR2 SYDVKM. The CDR3 extends over 18 amino acids. J gave up 5 bases and V 5 bases, and 14 bases lay outside the gene matches. This CDR3 reads CASSRSGPSGGITGELFF. The CDR3, as DNA: TGTGCCAGCAGTCGCTCCGGTCCTAGCGGGGGAATAACCGGGGAGCTGTTTTTT.

In its sample, this clonotype was seen many times. Germline is not matched at one junction end, which may reflect a read error. The chain is built from TRBV5-1 and TRBJ2-7, with 11 bases fitting TRBD1. The CDR3 loop spans 14 amino acids. CDR1 SGHRS and CDR2 YFSETQ come from the germline V gene. The CDR3, as DNA: TGTGCCAGCAGCCCGGACAGGGGGCTCTACGAGCAGTACTTC. This sequence encodes CASSPDRGLYEQYF.

V and J are TRBV20-1 and TRBJ2-7; 12 bases match TRBD2. The germline V gene encodes CDR1 DFQATT and CDR2 SNEGSKA (reference sequence). This CDR3 has 16 amino acids. V lost 4 bases to trimming and J lost 0 bases; unmatched junction nucleotides: 7. The CDR3: CSAKTSGGPSSYEQYF. The CDR3 DNA reads TGCAGTGCTAAAACTAGCGGGGGGCCGAGCTCCTACGAGCAGTACTTC.

This clonotype was counted a few times. The chain uses TRBV12-3 or TRBV12-4 and TRBJ1-5; D is unclear. The CDR3 loop spans 14 amino acids. The V end was cut by 2 bases, the J end by 6 bases, with 11 bases between. The CDR3 sequence: CASSLIGLRQPQHF. Here the CDR3 DNA reads TGTGCCAGCAGTTTAATAGGGTTGCGTCAGCCCCAGCATTTT.

With regard to this clonotype: At one of its ends the junction is not consistent with the germline gene, which may arise from a read error. The genes are TRBV5-5 and TRBJ1-6; no clear D. Germline CDR1 reads SGHKS; CDR2 reads YYEKEE (reference sequence). The length of the CDR3 is 14 residues. CDR3 nucleotides: TGTGCCAGCAGCTTCGTCAGGAATTTCCCCCGTCCGATATTT. Amino acid sequence: CASSFVRNFPRPIF.

This clonotype was counted a few times. V usage is TRBV27 and J usage is TRBJ2-2, with 13 nucleotides matching TRBD2. V gave up 5 bases and J gave up 7 bases; unmatched junction bases: 10. From germline, CDR1 is MNHEY and CDR2 SMNVEV (reference sequence). The length of the CDR3 is 17 residues. The CDR3 DNA sequence: TGTGCCAGCAGTCCGTGGACTAGCGGGGGACCCGGCGGGGAGCTGTTTTTT. Translated, it gives CASSPWTSGGPGGELFF.

The chain is built from TRBV4-1 and TRBJ2-1, with TRBD2 matching over 10 bases. Germline V gene lookup returns CDR1 MGHRA and CDR2 YSYEKL. The CDR3 consists of 16 residues. Trimming at V came to 0 bases and at J to 6 bases, leaving 5 bases not matched to a gene. CDR3 nucleotides: TGCGCCAGCAGCCAAGATCCCCAGCGGGGGGGCAATGAGCAGTTCTTC. This codes for CASSQDPQRGGNEQFF.

J is TRBJ2-7 and V is TRBV5-1; D may be TRBD1 or TRBD2 (5 bases each). The CDR3 has 12 residues. V was shortened by 6 bases and J by 5 bases, with 12 bases between the two germline ends. The germline gives CDR1 SGHRS, CDR2 YFSETQ. In DNA form, the CDR3 reads TGCGCCAGCACATATGGGGGAGACGAGCAGTACTTC. Encoded protein: CASTYGGDEQYF.

This clonotype was observed a few times. The chain links TRBV5-1 to TRBJ2-1; TRBD2 aligns across 11 bases. Per the germline V gene, CDR1 is SGHRS and CDR2 is YFSETQ. The CDR3 covers 16 residues. Trimming at V came to 2 bases and at J to 1 base, leaving 2 bases not matched to a gene. The CDR3 DNA reads TGCGCCAGCAGCTTACGACTAGCGGGGTCCTACAATGAGCAGTTCTTC. As protein: CASSLRLAGSYNEQFF.

This clonotype came up many times. The chain joins TRBV3-1 to TRBJ2-7; D is unclear. Germline V gene lookup returns CDR1 LGHDT and CDR2 YNNKEL (reference sequence). Trimming removed 5 bases at V and 5 bases at J, with 13 bases between. The length of the CDR3 is 13 residues. The CDR3 loop reads CASSSVRWDEQYF. The CDR3 nucleotides are TGTGCCAGCAGCTCAGTTAGGTGGGACGAGCAGTACTTC.